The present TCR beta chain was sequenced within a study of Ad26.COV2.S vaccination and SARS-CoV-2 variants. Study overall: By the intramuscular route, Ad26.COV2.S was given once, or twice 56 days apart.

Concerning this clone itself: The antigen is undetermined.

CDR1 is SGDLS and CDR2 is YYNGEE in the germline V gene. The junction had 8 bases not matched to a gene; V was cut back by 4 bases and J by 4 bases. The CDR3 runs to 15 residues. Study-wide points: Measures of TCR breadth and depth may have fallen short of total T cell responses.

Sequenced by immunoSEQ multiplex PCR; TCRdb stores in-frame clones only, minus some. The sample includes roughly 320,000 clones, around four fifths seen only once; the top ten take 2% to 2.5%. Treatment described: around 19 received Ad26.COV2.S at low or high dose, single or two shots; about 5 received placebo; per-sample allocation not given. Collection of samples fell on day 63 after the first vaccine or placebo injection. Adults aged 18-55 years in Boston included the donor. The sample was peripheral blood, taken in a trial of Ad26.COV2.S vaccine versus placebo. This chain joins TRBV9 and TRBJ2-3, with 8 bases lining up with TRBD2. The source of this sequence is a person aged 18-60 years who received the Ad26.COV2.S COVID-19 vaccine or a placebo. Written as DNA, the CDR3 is TGTGCCAGCAGCCCCCGAGCGGGGGCCCCAGATACGCAGTATTTT. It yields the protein CASSPRAGAPDTQYF.